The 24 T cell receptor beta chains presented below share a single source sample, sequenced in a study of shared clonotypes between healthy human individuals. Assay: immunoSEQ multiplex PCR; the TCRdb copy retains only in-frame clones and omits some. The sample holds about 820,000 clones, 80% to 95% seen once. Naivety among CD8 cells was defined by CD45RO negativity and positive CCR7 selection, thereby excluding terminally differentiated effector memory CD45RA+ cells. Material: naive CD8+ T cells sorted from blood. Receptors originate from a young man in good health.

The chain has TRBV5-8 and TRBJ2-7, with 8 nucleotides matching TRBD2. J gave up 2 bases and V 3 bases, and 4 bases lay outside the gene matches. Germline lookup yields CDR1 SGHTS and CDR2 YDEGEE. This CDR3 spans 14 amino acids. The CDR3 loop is CASSSRAGAYEQYF. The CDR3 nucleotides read TGTGCCAGCAGCTCGAGAGCGGGGGCCTACGAGCAGTACTTC.

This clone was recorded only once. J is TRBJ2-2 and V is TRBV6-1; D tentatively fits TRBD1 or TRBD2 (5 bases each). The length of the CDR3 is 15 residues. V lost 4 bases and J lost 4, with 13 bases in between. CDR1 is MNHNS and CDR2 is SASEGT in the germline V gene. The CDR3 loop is CASSVWGLGTGELFF. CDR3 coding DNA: TGTGCCAGCAGTGTCTGGGGGTTGGGCACCGGGGAGCTGTTTTTT.

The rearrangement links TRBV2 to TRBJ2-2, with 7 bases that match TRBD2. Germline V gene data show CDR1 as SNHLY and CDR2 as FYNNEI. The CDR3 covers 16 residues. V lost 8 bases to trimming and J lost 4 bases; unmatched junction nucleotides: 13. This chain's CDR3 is CASGGRERQTTGELFF. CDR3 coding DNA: TGTGCCAGCGGAGGGAGGGAACGACAAACCACCGGGGAGCTGTTTTTT.

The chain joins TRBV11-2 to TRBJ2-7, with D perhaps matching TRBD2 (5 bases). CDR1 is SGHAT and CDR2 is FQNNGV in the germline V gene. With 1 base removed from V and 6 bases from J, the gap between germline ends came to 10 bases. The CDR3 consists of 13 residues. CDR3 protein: CASSLAGMGEQYF. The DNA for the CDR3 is TGTGCCAGCAGCTTAGCGGGGATGGGCGAGCAGTACTTC. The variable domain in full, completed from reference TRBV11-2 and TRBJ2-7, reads EAGVAQSPRYKIIEKRQSVAFWCNPISGHATLYWYQQILGQGPKLLIQFQNNGVVDDSQLPKDRFSAERLKGVDSTLKIQPAKLEDSAVYLCASSLAGMGEQYFGPGTRLTVT.

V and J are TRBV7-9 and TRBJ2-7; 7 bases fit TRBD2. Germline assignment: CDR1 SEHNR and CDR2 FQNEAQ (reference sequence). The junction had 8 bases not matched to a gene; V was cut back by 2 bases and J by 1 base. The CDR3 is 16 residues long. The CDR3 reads CASSLSVGGSSYEQYF. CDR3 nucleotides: TGTGCCAGCAGCTTATCCGTGGGCGGGAGTTCCTACGAGCAGTACTTC.

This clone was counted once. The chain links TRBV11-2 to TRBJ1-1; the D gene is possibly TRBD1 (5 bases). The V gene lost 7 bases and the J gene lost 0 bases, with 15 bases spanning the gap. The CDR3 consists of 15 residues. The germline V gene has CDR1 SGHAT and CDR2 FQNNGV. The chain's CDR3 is CASTWGGRMNTEAFF. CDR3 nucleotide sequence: TGTGCCAGCACATGGGGCGGGAGGATGAACACTGAAGCTTTCTTT. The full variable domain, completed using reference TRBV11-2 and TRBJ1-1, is EAGVAQSPRYKIIEKRQSVAFWCNPISGHATLYWYQQILGQGPKLLIQFQNNGVVDDSQLPKDRFSAERLKGVDSTLKIQPAKLEDSAVYLCASTWGGRMNTEAFFGQGTRLTVV.

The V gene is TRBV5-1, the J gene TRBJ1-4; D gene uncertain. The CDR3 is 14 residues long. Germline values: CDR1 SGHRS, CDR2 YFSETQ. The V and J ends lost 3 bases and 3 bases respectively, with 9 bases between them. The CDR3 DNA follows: TGCGCCAGCAGCTCCTACGGCCCTAATGAAAAACTGTTTTTT. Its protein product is CASSSYGPNEKLFF. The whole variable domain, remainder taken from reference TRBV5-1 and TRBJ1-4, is KAGVTQTPRYLIKTRGQQVTLSCSPISGHRSVSWYQQTPGQGLQFLFEYFSETQRNKGNFPGRFSGRQFSNSRSEMNVSTLELGDSALYLCASSSYGPNEKLFFGSGTQLSVL.

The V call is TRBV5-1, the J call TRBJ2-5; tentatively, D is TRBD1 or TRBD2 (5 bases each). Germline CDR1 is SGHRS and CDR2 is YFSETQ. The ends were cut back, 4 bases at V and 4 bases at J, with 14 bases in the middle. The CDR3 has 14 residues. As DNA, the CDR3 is TGCGCCAGCAGCCTAGCCGGGACCCGAGAGACCCAGTACTTC. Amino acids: CASSLAGTRETQYF.

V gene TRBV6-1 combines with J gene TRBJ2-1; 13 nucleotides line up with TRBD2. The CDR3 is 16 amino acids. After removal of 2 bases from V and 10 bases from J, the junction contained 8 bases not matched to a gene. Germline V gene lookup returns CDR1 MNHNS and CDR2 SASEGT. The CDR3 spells CASSEIGGTSGDEQFF. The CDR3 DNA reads TGTGCCAGCAGTGAAATAGGTGGGACTAGCGGGGACGAGCAGTTCTTC.

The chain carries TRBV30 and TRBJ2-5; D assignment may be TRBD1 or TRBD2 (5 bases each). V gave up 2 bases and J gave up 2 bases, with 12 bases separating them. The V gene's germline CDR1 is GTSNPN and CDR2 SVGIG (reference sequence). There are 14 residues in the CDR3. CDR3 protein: CAWSSGTIQETQYF. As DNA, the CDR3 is TGTGCCTGGAGTTCCGGGACCATTCAAGAGACCCAGTACTTC.

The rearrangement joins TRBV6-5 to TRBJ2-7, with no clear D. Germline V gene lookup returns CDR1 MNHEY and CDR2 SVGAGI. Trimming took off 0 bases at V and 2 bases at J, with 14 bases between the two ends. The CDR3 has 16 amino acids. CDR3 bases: TGTGCCAGCAGTTACTCATGGCGCGCGGAGACCTACGAGCAGTACTTC. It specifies CASSYSWRAETYEQYF.

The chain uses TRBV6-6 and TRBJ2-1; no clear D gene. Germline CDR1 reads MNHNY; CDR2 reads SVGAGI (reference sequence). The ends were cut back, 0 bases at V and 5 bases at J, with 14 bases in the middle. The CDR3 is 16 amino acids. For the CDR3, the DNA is TGTGCCAGCAGTTACTCGGCCTTTTCCTTGGACAATGAGCAGTTCTTC. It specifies CASSYSAFSLDNEQFF.

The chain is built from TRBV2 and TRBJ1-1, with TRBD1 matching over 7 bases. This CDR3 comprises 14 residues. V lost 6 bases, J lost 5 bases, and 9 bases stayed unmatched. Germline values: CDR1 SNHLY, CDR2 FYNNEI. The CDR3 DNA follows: TGTGCCAGCAGGGACCAAGGGGGCCGGACTGAAGCTTTCTTT. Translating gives CASRDQGGRTEAFF.

The CDR3 here is CASVLAADYNEQFF. The CDR3 bases are TGTGCCAGCGTACTAGCGGCGGACTACAATGAGCAGTTCTTC. The chain combines TRBV6-6 with TRBJ2-1, with 8 bases that match TRBD2. The V gene end was trimmed by 8 bases and the J gene end by 3 bases; junction bases not matched to a gene: 6. The CDR3 runs 14 residues. Germline CDR1 reads MNHNY; CDR2 reads SVGAGI (reference sequence).

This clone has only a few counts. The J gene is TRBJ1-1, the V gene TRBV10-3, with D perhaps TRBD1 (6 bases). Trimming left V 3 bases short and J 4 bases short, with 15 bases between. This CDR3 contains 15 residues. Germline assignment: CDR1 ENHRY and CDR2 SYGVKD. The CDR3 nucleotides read TGTGCCATCAGTGAATCTGTGCAGGGGAGCACTGAAGCTTTCTTT. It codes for CAISESVQGSTEAFF.

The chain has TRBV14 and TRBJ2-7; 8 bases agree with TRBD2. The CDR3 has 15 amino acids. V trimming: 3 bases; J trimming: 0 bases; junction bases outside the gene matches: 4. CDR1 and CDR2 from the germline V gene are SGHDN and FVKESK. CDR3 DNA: TGTGCCAGCAGCCAGGGACTAGGGCTCTCCTACGAGCAGTACTTC. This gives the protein CASSQGLGLSYEQYF.

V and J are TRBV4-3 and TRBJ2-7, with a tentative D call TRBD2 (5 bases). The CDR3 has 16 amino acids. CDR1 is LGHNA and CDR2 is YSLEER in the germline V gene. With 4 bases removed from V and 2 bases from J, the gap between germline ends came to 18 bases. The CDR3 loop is CASSPPDSVKTYEQYF. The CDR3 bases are TGCGCCAGCAGCCCACCGGATAGCGTTAAGACCTACGAGCAGTACTTC.

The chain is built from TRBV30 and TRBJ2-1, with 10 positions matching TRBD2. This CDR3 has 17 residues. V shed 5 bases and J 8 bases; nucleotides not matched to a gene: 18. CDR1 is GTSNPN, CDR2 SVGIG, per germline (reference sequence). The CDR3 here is CAWGSAILAGVVYEQFF. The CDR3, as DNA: TGTGCCTGGGGTTCGGCGATTCTAGCGGGAGTGGTGTATGAGCAGTTCTTC. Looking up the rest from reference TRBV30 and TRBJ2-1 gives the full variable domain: SQTIHQWPATLVQPVGSPLSLECTVEGTSNPNLYWYRQAAGRGLQLLFYSVGIGQISSEVPQNLSASRPQDRQFILSSKKLLLSDSGFYLCAWGSAILAGVVYEQFFGPGTRLTVL.

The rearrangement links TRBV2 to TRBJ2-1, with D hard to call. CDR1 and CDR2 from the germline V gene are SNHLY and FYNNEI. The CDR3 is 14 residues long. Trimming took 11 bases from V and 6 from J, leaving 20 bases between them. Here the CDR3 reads CAADSRLPANEQFF. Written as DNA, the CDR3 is TGTGCCGCCGACTCTAGGCTCCCGGCCAATGAGCAGTTCTTC.

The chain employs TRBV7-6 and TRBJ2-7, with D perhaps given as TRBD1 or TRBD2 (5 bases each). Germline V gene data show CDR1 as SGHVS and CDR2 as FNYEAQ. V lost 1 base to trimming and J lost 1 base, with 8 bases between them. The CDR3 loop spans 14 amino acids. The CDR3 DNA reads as TGTGCCAGCAGCTTAGGGGGGAAGTCCTACGAGCAGTACTTC. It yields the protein CASSLGGKSYEQYF. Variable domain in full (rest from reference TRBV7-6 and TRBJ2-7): GAGVSQSPRYKVTKRGQDVALRCDPISGHVSLYWYRQALGQGPEFLTYFNYEAQQDKSGLPNDRFSAERPEGSISTLTIQRTEQRDSAMYRCASSLGGKSYEQYFGPGTRLTVT.

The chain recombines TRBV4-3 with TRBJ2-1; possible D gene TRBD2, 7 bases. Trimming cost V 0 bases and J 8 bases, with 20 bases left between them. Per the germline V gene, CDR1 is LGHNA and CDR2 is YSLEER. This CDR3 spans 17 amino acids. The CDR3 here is CASSQDLGAGENHEQFF. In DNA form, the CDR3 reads TGCGCCAGCAGCCAAGATCTGGGGGCGGGAGAAAACCATGAGCAGTTCTTC.

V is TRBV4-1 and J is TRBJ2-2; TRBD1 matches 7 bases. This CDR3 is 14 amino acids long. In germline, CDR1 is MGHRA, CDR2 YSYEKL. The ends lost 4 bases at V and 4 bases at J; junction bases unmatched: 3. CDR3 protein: CASSLTGPTGELFF. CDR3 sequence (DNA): TGCGCCAGCAGCCTGACAGGGCCCACCGGGGAGCTGTTTTTT.

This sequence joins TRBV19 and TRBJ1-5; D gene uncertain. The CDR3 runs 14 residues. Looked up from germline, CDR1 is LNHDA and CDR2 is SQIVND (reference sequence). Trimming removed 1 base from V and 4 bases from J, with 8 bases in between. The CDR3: CASSIGDPNQPQHF. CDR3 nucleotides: TGTGCCAGTAGTATAGGCGACCCGAATCAGCCCCAGCATTTT.

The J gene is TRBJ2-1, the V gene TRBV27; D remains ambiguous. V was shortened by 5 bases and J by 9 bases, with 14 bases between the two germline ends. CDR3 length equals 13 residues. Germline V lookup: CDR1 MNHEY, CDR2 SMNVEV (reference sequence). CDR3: CASSIAPGAEQFF. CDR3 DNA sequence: TGTGCCAGCAGTATTGCCCCGGGCGCTGAGCAGTTCTTC.